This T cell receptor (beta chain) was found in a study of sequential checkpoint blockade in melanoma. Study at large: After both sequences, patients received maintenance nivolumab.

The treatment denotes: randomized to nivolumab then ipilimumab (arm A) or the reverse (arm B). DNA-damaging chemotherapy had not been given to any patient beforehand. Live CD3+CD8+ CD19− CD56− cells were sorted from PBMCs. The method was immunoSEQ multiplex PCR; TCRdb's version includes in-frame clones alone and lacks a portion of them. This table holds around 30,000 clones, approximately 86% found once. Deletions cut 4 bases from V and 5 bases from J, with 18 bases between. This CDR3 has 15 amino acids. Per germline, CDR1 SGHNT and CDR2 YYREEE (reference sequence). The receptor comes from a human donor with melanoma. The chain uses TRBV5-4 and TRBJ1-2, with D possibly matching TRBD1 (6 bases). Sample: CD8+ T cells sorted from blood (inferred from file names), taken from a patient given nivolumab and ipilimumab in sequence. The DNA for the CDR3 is TGTGCCAGCAGCCAGGACAGAGCCCTTTTGTATGGCTACACCTTC. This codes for CASSQDRALLYGYTF.